This T cell receptor (beta chain) was sequenced in a study of T cell clonotyping in hematopoietic cell transplantation. Overall study results and limits: Without cell sorting, CD4 versus CD8 contributions remain unresolved. Pathologically expanded recipient clonotypes increased progressively from day 30 to day 180 as diversity fell. Broader posttransplant TCR repertoire diversity was predicted by graft donor and pretransplant recipient Inverse Simpson Index values.

V lost 5 bases, J lost 0 bases, and 13 bases stayed unmatched. The CDR3 sequence is 18 residues long. The germline gives CDR1 SGHRS, CDR2 YFSETQ. Clones were sequenced by immunoSEQ multiplex PCR, and TCRdb holds only the in-frame ones, with some missing. Altogether around 5,000 clones are present, around 70% being singletons, with the ten largest covering around a quarter. A word on this clone: No antigen is known for it.

Sequenced here: PBMCs, sampled 100 days after allogeneic stem cell transplant. This chain connects TRBV5-1 to TRBJ2-1, with 8 bases identical to TRBD2. The TCR originated in a female patient aged 50-59 years who had an allogeneic stem cell transplant, so the T cells may come from the graft donor. Some clones in this sample may be carry-over from other donors' samples. The CDR3 DNA is TGCGCCAGCAGTAAATTAGCGGGACTCACCAGCTCCTACAATGAGCAGTTCTTC. Protein sequence: CASSKLAGLTSSYNEQFF.